Below, one TCR beta chain is given with its context. Its antigen remains undetermined. It has no much larger one-base neighbor in the sample; base qualities were not kept. Using the deep immunoSEQ assay, multiplex PCR amplified TCR CDR3 regions from genomic DNA. Genomic DNA extracted from each cell subset was distributed evenly over all wells of several immunoSEQ 96-well plates, and each plate served as one replicate. For sorted subsets, roughly 200 ng of genomic DNA, equivalent to some 30,000 T cell genomes, went into each replicate PCR. Purified libraries were quantified with a Qubit 3.0 fluorometer, sized on a Bioanalyzer 2100, and re-quantified with the KAPA Library Quantification kit. A separate single-read 150-cycle Illumina NextSeq 550 flow cell was used to sequence each immunoSEQ 96-well plate. In the source study's methods: Because the immunoSEQ output included only junctional sequences and no quality scores, the filtering could not be the same as the filtering used for full-length reads. To assign V/J genes and CDR3, sequences were annotated against IMGT germline references using PyIR, a Python wrapper for IgBLAST v1.9. Any read was removed if the V/J assignment was weak (E-value above 1e-6), the CDR3 was missing, or the read contained stop codons, out-of-frame junctions, or ambiguous translated residues. V3J clonotypes were defined as sequences sharing the same inferred V gene, J gene, and CDR3 amino acid sequence. To compute the percentage overlap between repertoires, the number of shared unique clonotypes was divided by the size of the smaller repertoire. RTK rarefaction, the Chao1 estimator, and Recon v2.1 estimates of unobserved clonotypes were used to assess repertoire richness. For all TCRbeta clonotypes obtained by the gDNA method from a few donors, generation probabilities were computed with OLGA. TCRdb's version of the immuneACCESS table is confined to in-frame rearrangements and falls short of the full clone set. An unresolved V gene accounts for under half of the shortfall where checked; the remainder is of unknown origin. The D gene and trimming were derived from the DNA, and the V and J assignments and clone size from that table. In all, the sample holds some 2.1 million clones, and over 85% of those were seen once. The ten most abundant clones make up approximately 0.13% of the sample.

Donors were healthy HIV-negative adults with no recently reported acute infections or vaccinations. Only Caucasian adults living in Nashville, Tennessee, USA were represented among the donors. CD4+ T cells were enriched by magnetic negative selection; naive cells were then positively selected on CD45RA, and the negative fraction formed the memory subset. Blood was obtained by leukapheresis, after which PBMCs were separated by Ficoll-Histopaque density gradient centrifugation and cryopreserved in liquid nitrogen vapor phase. Analytical flow cytometry was used to check the purity and quantity of each magnetically sorted T cell population. From each sorted fraction, genomic DNA was isolated and quantified by UV absorbance on a Nanodrop 2000c. Reading from cysteine to phenylalanine, the CDR3 counts 14 amino acids. Just CDR3 DNA is preserved here, 42 bases in frame from base 1. V is pared back by 4 bases and J by 3 bases, with 9 bases lying between the germline termini. CDR1 and CDR2 (MGHDK, SYGVNS) derive from the germline V gene.

This sample is part of a study of shared clonotypes between healthy human individuals (dated by TCRdb to the early 2020s). About the full investigation: Two women and a few men aged 18 to 49 years were included in the cohort. Different laboratories and diverse techniques were used to prepare libraries and sequence TCR repertoires, to increase sequencing depth and limit assay-specific biases. Per donor, three plates each were used for CD4 naive and CD4 memory, two for CD8 naive, and one for CD8 memory. Each donor's leukapheresis produced roughly between roughly 0.85 and 10 billion PBMCs. Blood TCR repertoires of a handful of healthy adults were deeply sequenced to estimate repertoire size and the extent of clonotype sharing between individuals.

Beyond this particular receptor, the publication reports: About 5% of naive CD4, 3.5% of naive CD8, about 2.1% of memory CD4, and less than 0.45% of memory CD8 clonotypes were shared across several donors. Incomplete sequencing was indicated by rarefaction of sorted-subset datasets, despite the large sequencing depth. Sampling was restricted to blood, and TCR repertoires in tissue are likely to differ from TCR repertoires in blood. Higher generation probabilities were observed for clonotypes shared by all four sorted-subset donors than for non-shared clonotypes. Estimated clonotype richness was generally larger for naive than for memory subsets. Pairwise subsampling led to the expectation that sequencing depth would affect the degree of clonotype sharing among donors. The small number of donors limited the genetic and exposure-history diversity represented.

This clonotype was obtained from a man between 18 and 35 years old in good health. Material for sequencing was naive CD4+ T cells sorted from blood. The sample's cell subset or site, from its label and the paper: CD45RA+ positively selected. The chain is made from TRBV25-1 and TRBJ2-2; the D gene remains uncertain. The nucleotide sequence is given as TGTGCCAGCAGTGGGTACAAGGACACCGGGGAGCTGTTTTTT. The encoded protein is CASSGYKDTGELFF. Here the CDR3 is joined to the reference TRBV25-1 and TRBJ2-2 genes, and the full variable domain is: EADIYQTPRYLVIGTGKKITLECSQTMGHDKMYWYQQDPGMELHLIHYSYGVNSTEKGDLSSESTVSRIRTEHFPLTLESARPSHTSQYLCASSGYKDTGELFFGEGSRLTVL.